The present T cell receptor (beta chain) was sequenced within a study of T cells in women clearing cervical HPV infection. The CDR3 length is 14 residues. From germline, CDR1 is DFQATT and CDR2 SNEGSKA (reference sequence). The V gene lost 0 bases and the J gene lost 2 bases, with 10 bases spanning the gap. Measured with immunoSEQ multiplex PCR; TCRdb has only the in-frame clones, and not every one. This sample's table reports tens of thousands of clones. Concerning this clone: With the read ending 3 residues before the CDR3 end, the germline J gene is used to fill in that end.

The rearrangement joins TRBV20-1 to TRBJ1-2, with D uncertain. The clonotype was recovered from a woman aged 18 to 75 with a cervical HPV16 infection that either progressed to CIN3+ or cleared (not recorded which). The sequencing sample was made of blood buffy coat. CDR3 in amino acids: CSAREPGTNYGYTF. Partial CDR3 DNA: TGCAGTGCTAGAGAACCTGGCACCAACTATGGC.